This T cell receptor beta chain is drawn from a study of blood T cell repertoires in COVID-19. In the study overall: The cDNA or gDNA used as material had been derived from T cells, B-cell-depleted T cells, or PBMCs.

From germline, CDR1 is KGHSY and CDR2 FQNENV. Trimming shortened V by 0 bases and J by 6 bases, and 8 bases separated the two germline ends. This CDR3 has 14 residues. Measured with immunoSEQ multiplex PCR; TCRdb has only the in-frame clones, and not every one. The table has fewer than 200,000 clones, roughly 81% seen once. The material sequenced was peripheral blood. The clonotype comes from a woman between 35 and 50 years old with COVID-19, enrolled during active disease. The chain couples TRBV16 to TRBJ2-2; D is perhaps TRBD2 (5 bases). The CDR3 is CASSQSGVPGELFF. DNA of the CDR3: TGTGCCAGCAGCCAATCCGGGGTTCCCGGGGAGCTGTTTTTT.